Included here is one T cell receptor (beta chain) sequence, with context. These data originate in a study of blood T cell repertoires in COVID-19. Produced via immunoSEQ multiplex PCR; TCRdb's table is partial and in-frame only. The sample includes 180,000 or so clones, roughly 80% of them seen just once. Participants' reported clinical history set cohort assignment. Recovered participants had two consecutive negative NP/OP PCR tests, healthcare professional clearance, or symptom resolution. The sample was PBMCs or T cells enriched from blood (not recorded which). This receptor was obtained from a man aged 50-59 years who had recovered from COVID-19.

The CDR3 reads CASSQADTYEQYF. The DNA of the CDR3 is TGTGCCAGCAGCCAGGCAGACACCTACGAGCAGTACTTC. The chain uses TRBV3-1 (or the pseudogene TRBV3-2) and TRBJ2-7; the D is unclear. V gave up 3 bases and J gave up 2 bases, with 8 bases separating them. The CDR3 totals 13 residues. Germline CDR1 LGHDT, CDR2 YNNKEL (reference sequence).